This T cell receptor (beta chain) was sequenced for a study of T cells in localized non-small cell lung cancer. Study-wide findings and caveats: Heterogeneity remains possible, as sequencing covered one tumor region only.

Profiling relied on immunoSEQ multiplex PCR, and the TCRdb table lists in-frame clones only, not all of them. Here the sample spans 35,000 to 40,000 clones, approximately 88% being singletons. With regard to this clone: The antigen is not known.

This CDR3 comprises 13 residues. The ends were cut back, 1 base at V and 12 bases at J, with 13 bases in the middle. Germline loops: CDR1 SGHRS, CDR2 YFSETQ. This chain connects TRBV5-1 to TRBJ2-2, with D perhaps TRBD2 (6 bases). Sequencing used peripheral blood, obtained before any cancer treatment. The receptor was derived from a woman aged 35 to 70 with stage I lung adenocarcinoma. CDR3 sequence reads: CASSLRRDGKLFF. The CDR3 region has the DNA TGCGCCAGCAGCTTGAGGCGGGACGGAAAGCTGTTTTTT.